This is a list of T cell receptor beta chains from one sample in a study of blood T cell repertoires in COVID-19. Method: immunoSEQ multiplex PCR; TCRdb's copy keeps in-frame clones and lacks some. The sample includes about 140,000 clones, roughly 79% of them seen just once. Sequencing was done on a sample of PBMCs or T cells enriched from blood (not recorded which). These TCRs come from a woman aged 45-65 years who had recovered from COVID-19. Each CDR3 is given with its conserved first and last residue. A D gene is named only where the DNA matches it firmly. Clone size is not always given. Where it is, it says once, few, many or a class for expanded clones.

d_call,clone_size,v_call,j_call,cdr3_nt,cdr3_aa
.,.,TRBV5-1,TRBJ1-1,TGCGCCAGCAGCGCCCGGGACAACCCGAACACTGAAGCTTTCTTT,CASSARDNPNTEAFF
.,.,TRBV2,TRBJ1-4,TGTGCCAGCATCCAGGGTTTTGCTAATGAAAAACTGTTTTTT,CASIQGFANEKLFF
.,.,TRBV6-1,TRBJ1-2,TGTGCCAGCAGTGAAGGGAGGGGAGGGTACGGCTACACCTTC,CASSEGRGGYGYTF
TRBD2,.,TRBV7-3,TRBJ2-1,TGTGCCAGCAGCTCGACTAGCGGCTCCTACAATGAGCAGTTCTTC,CASSSTSGSYNEQFF
.,few,TRBV5-6,TRBJ1-2,TGTGCCAGCAGCTTAGTCACAGCACGCTATGGCTACACCTTC,CASSLVTARYGYTF
.,.,TRBV19,TRBJ2-7,TGTGCCAGTAAAAACAGGGCCGACGAGCAGTACTTC,CASKNRADEQYF
.,.,TRBV5-4,TRBJ2-5,TGTGCCAGCAGCTTACCGCGGGGTGAGACCCAGTACTTC,CASSLPRGETQYF
.,.,TRBV7-8,TRBJ2-5,TGTGCCAGCAGCCGCGGGTCCCCCCGGGAGACCCAGTACTTC,CASSRGSPRETQYF
.,.,TRBV11-2,TRBJ2-7,TGTGCCAGCAGCTTAGAGCCCGGGAATTCCTACGAGCAGTACTTC,CASSLEPGNSYEQYF
.,once,TRBV3-1/TRBV3-2,TRBJ1-4,TGTGCCAGCAGCCAAGCACACAGGGTGAGTGAAAAACTGTTTTTT,CASSQAHRVSEKLFF
.,few,TRBV11-2,TRBJ1-2,TGTGCCAGCAGCGTGGACATTAACTATGGCTACACCTTC,CASSVDINYGYTF
.,few,TRBV28,TRBJ2-5,TGTGCCAGCGGGGTTGCAGGGCGGGAGACCCAGTACTTC,CASGVAGRETQYF
.,many,TRBV5-1,TRBJ1-2,TGCGCCAGCACCCGAGGCGGCGGCTATGGCTACACCTTC,CASTRGGGYGYTF
TRBD1,.,TRBV6-5,TRBJ1-6,TGTGCCAGCAGCCTCCAGGGGGCGAATTCACCCCTCCACTTT,CASSLQGANSPLHF